This T cell receptor beta chain was profiled in a study of OX40 agonist ivuxolimab in advanced cancers. Study context: Partial responses were achieved by three patients, one with hepatocellular carcinoma and two with cutaneous melanoma. Study findings and constraints: Among expanded peripheral T cells, antigen specificity went undetermined. Dosing at 0.1 to 3.0 mg/kg was accompanied by clonal expansion of CD4+ and CD8+ blood T cells by week 6. It was also the case that some nonresponders had low normalized T-cell clonal expansion.

Of note for this clone: The antigen remains undetermined.

Trimming stripped 6 bases from V and 0 bases from J, with 21 bases between. Germline assignment: CDR1 MGHDK and CDR2 SYGVNS. This CDR3 region has 17 residues. Profiled with immunoSEQ multiplex PCR; TCRdb holds only in-frame clones, not every one. Here the sample spans 50,000 to 75,000 clones, 91% being singletons. The sample consisted of CD4+ or CD8+ T cells sorted from blood, taken in a trial of the OX40 agonist ivuxolimab. V usage is TRBV25-1 and J usage is TRBJ2-7; D may correspond to TRBD1 or TRBD2 (5 bases each). This receptor was identified in an adult with an advanced solid tumor such as melanoma, head and neck, liver or kidney cancer. CDR3 DNA sequence: TGTGCCAGCAGCGTCGGGACCGGGCAACTAGTCTCCTACGAGCAGTACTTC. This gives the protein CASSVGTGQLVSYEQYF.